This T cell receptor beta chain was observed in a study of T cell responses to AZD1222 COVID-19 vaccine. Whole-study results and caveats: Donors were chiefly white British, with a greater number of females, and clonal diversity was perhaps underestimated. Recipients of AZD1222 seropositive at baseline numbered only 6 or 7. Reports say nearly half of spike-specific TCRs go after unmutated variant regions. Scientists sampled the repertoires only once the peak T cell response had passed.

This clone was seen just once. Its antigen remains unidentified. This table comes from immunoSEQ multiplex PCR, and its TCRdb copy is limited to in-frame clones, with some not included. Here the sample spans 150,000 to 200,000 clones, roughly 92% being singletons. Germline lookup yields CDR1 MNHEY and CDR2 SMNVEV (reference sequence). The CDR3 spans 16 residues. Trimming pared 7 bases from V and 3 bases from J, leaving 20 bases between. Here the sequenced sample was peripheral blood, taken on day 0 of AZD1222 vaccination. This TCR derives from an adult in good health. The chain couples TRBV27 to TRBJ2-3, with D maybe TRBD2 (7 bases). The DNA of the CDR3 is TGTGCCAGCACTACGTTCAGCAGGGGAGGGACAGATACGCAGTATTTT. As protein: CASTTFSRGGTDTQYF.